This TCR beta chain was retrieved from a study of blood T cell repertoires in COVID-19. Overall study: PBMCs, B-cell-depleted T cells, or T cells provided the cDNA or gDNA that made up the material.

In the authors' workflow: Researchers report that nucleated cell counts were estimated from reference gene primer amplification. TCRdb's table, derived via immunoSEQ multiplex PCR, lists solely in-frame clones and lacks some. The DNA was the basis for D and trimming; V, J and clone size are from that table. The sample contains 95,000 to 150,000 clones, 65% to 85% of which appear only once. Germline V CDR1 and CDR2: SGHDN, FVKESK. Germline trimming cut 7 bases from V and 1 base from J; bases unmatched to any gene: 11. The CDR3 loop spans 18 amino acids. The V call is TRBV14, the J call TRBJ2-6; TRBD1 matches 9 bases. Sequencing input: peripheral blood. The source is a woman in her 70s with acute or convalescent COVID-19. CDR3 sequence reads: CASKPRDRAESGANVLTF. The CDR3, as DNA: TGTGCCAGCAAACCTAGGGACAGGGCGGAATCTGGGGCCAACGTCCTGACTTTC.